These T cell receptor beta chains were read from a single sample in a study of T cells in Graves' hyperthyroidism and ophthalmopathy. MiXCR, run by TCRdb on the multiplex PCR reads, gives a single entry per CDR3 protein. The sample shows roughly 700,000 distinct CDR3 sequences, roughly a sixth of them seen only once. The sample taken for sequencing was blood. These receptors were obtained from a man aged 50 to 60 with Graves' hyperthyroidism. The CDR3 runs from the conserved cysteine through the conserved F or W. A D gene is named only where the DNA matches it firmly. Not every row has a clone size; where given, it reads once, few, many or a size class.

D	V	J	size	CDR3	DNA
.	TRBV5-6	TRBJ2-3	many	CASSFLQGSTDTQYF	TGTGCCAGCAGCTTCTTACAGGGAAGCACAGATACGCAGTATTTT
.	TRBV7-9	TRBJ2-3	.	CASSPRDIYTDTQYF	TGTGCCAGCAGCCCACGGGACATTTACACAGATACGCAGTATTTT
TRBD2	TRBV20-1	TRBJ2-7	many	CSAREPSGSEGDEQYF	TGCAGTGCTAGAGAGCCCAGCGGGAGCGAAGGCGACGAGCAGTACTTC
TRBD2	TRBV20-1	TRBJ2-7	.	CSARDPPTSASYEQYF	TGCAGTGCTAGAGATCCCCCGACTAGCGCATCCTACGAGCAGTACTTC
.	TRBV28	TRBJ2-7	many	CATMSYGHEQYF	TGTGCCACCATGAGTTATGGTCACGAGCAGTACTTC
.	TRBV27	TRBJ1-2	many	CASSIYRGQPYGYTF	TGTGCCAGCAGTATATATCGGGGGCAGCCTTATGGCTACACCTTC
.	TRBV5-5	TRBJ2-7	.	CASSLRTRLSDEQYF	TGCGCCAGCAGCTTACGGACACGGCTAAGTGACGAGCAGTACTTC
.	TRBV27	TRBJ1-5	few	CASSFAGVDQPQHF	TGTGCCAGCAGTTTTGCAGGGGTGGATCAGCCCCAGCATTTT
.	TRBV10-1	TRBJ2-1	few	CASSTGTGYNEQFF	TGCGCCAGCAGTACCGGGACGGGGTACAATGAGCAGTTCTTC
TRBD2	TRBV30	TRBJ2-7	many	CAWTLAGVEEQYF	TGTGCCTGGACACTAGCGGGAGTTGAGGAGCAGTACTTC
TRBD2	TRBV7-9	TRBJ2-5	.	CASSLRTSGSSETQYF	TGTGCCAGCAGCTTACGGACTAGCGGGAGTTCAGAGACCCAGTACTTC
TRBD1	TRBV7-9	TRBJ1-1	many	CASSWDREYVEAFF	TGTGCCAGCAGCTGGGACAGGGAATACGTTGAAGCTTTCTTT
.	TRBV6-2/TRBV6-3	TRBJ2-3	.	CAVTSTDTQYF	TGTGCTGTGACAAGCACAGATACGCAGTATTTT
.	TRBV13	TRBJ2-2	.	CASSLLGFNTGELFF	TGTGCCAGCAGCTTACTCGGATTTAACACCGGGGAGCTGTTTTTT
.	TRBV11-1	TRBJ2-1	many	CASSFGWGLGNEQFF	TGTGCCAGCAGCTTTGGCTGGGGACTGGGGAATGAGCAGTTCTTC
.	TRBV28	TRBJ2-2	.	CASSPTDHTGELFF	TGTGCCAGCAGCCCCACGGACCACACCGGGGAGCTGTTTTTT
TRBD1	TRBV7-9	TRBJ2-2	few	CASSETGASTGELFF	TGTGCCAGCAGCGAGACAGGGGCGAGCACCGGGGAGCTGTTTTTT
.	TRBV2	TRBJ1-2	many	CASSFQGAGAGGYTF	TGTGCCAGCAGTTTCCAAGGGGCAGGTGCTGGTGGCTACACCTTC
TRBD2	TRBV20-1	TRBJ2-2	once	CSARKGLAGAGGELFF	TGCAGTGCTAGAAAGGGACTAGCGGGAGCGGGCGGGGAGCTGTTTTTT
.	TRBV6-1	TRBJ1-2	many	CASNEPGTYGYTF	TGTGCCAGCAATGAACCGGGAACCTATGGCTACACCTTC
.	TRBV12-3/TRBV12-4	TRBJ2-2	many	CASRRAGQSTGELFF	TGTGCCAGCAGACGTGCGGGACAGTCCACCGGGGAGCTGTTTTTT
TRBD1	TRBV24-1	TRBJ2-1	few	CATSDRGQAFYNEQFF	TGTGCCACCAGTGACCGGGGACAGGCGTTCTACAATGAGCAGTTCTTC
.	TRBV5-1	TRBJ2-7	.	CASGQDSSYEQYF	TGCGCCAGCGGCCAGGACAGCTCCTACGAGCAGTACTTC
TRBD1	TRBV2	TRBJ2-3	many	CASNQGAVADTQYF	TGTGCCAGCAATCAGGGGGCTGTCGCAGATACGCAGTATTTT
.	TRBV5-1	TRBJ1-3	.	CASSSTDGISGNTIYF	TGCGCCAGCAGCTCTACAGACGGCATCTCTGGAAACACCATATATTTT
TRBD1	TRBV7-6	TRBJ1-1	.	CASSFLTGQNTEAFF	TGTGCCAGCAGCTTTTTGACAGGGCAGAACACTGAAGCTTTCTTT
TRBD1	TRBV7-9	TRBJ2-1	.	CASSHKQGAPRDNEQFF	TGTGCCAGCAGCCACAAGCAGGGGGCGCCTAGGGACAATGAGCAGTTCTTC
TRBD1	TRBV10-3	TRBJ2-7	.	CAISEAGDRGYGEQYF	TGTGCCATCAGTGAGGCGGGGGACAGGGGATACGGGGAGCAGTACTTC
.	TRBV11-2	TRBJ2-2	few	CASSLGSRGTGELFF	TGTGCCAGCAGCTTAGGATCTCGCGGAACCGGGGAGCTGTTTTTT
.	TRBV6-2/TRBV6-3	TRBJ2-2	many	CASSYRGANTGELFF	TGTGCCAGCAGTTACCGGGGTGCGAACACCGGGGAGCTGTTTTTT
.	TRBV28	TRBJ1-1	many	CASSFLGWAAGDYTEAFF	TGTGCCAGCAGTTTTCTTGGCTGGGCGGCAGGGGACTACACTGAAGCTTTCTTT
TRBD1	TRBV6-1	TRBJ1-5	few	CASRIDRVRTQPQHF	TGTGCCAGCAGAATCGACAGGGTTCGAACTCAGCCCCAGCATTTT
.	TRBV28	TRBJ2-5	many	CASSLTALTQYF	TGTGCCAGCAGTTTAACCGCTTTGACCCAGTACTTC
.	TRBV27	TRBJ2-7	.	CASSLSLREFDYEQYF	TGTGCCAGCAGTTTGAGCTTGAGGGAGTTCGACTACGAGCAGTACTTC
TRBD1	TRBV9	TRBJ1-2	.	CASSVGDRGTANYGYAF	TGTGCCAGCAGCGTAGGGGACAGGGGAACGGCTAACTATGGCTACGCCTTC
TRBD2	TRBV24-1	TRBJ2-1	many	CATSDPGLAGAYNEQFF	TGTGCCACCAGTGATCCGGGACTAGCGGGAGCCTACAATGAGCAGTTCTTC
TRBD1	TRBV10-3	TRBJ2-7	many	CATRLGTGGSYEQYF	TGTGCCACCCGCCTCGGGACAGGGGGCTCCTACGAGCAGTACTTC
.	TRBV7-9	TRBJ1-2	many	CASSLAQGNYGYTF	TGTGCCAGCAGCTTAGCCCAGGGAAACTATGGCTACACCTTC
.	TRBV10-3	TRBJ2-5	many	CASGQPQETQYF	TGTGCCAGTGGACAACCCCAAGAGACCCAGTACTTC
.	TRBV5-1	TRBJ1-1	many	CASSLVVNTEAFF	TGTGCCAGCAGCTTAGTGGTGAACACTGAAGCTTTCTTT
TRBD1	TRBV7-8	TRBJ2-1	many	CASSRDRGSVEQFF	TGTGCCAGCAGCCGGGACAGGGGGTCAGTGGAGCAGTTCTTC
.	TRBV29-1	TRBJ1-3	few	CSVFEGNTIYF	TGCAGCGTTTTTGAGGGAAACACCATATATTTT
TRBD1	TRBV12-3/TRBV12-4	TRBJ2-7	many	CASSGGTGGIYEQYF	TGTGCCAGCAGTGGCGGGACAGGGGGCATCTACGAGCAGTACTTC
TRBD1	TRBV7-9	TRBJ1-2	many	CASSRIRTEGAYGYTF	TGTGCCAGCAGCCGAATTAGGACAGAGGGGGCCTATGGCTACACCTTC
.	TRBV20-1	TRBJ2-3	.	CSARERGTVLDTQYF	TGCAGTGCTAGAGAACGGGGGACAGTTCTGGATACGCAGTATTTT
.	TRBV30	TRBJ1-4	few	CAWSVRGRRGGGNEKLFF	TGTGCCTGGAGTGTACGAGGGAGAAGGGGTGGTGGGAATGAAAAACTGTTTTTT
TRBD1	TRBV28	TRBJ2-5	many	CASSLATTGQETQYF	TGTGCCAGCAGTTTAGCAACGACAGGGCAAGAGACCCAGTACTTC
.	TRBV19	TRBJ1-3	.	CASSITALSGNTIYF	TGTGCCAGTAGTATCACAGCGCTCTCTGGAAACACCATATATTTT
.	TRBV20-1	TRBJ1-5	many	CSARFDQPQHF	TGCAGTGCTAGATTCGATCAGCCCCAGCATTTT
TRBD2	TRBV27	TRBJ2-7	many	CASSPIAGVYEQYF	TGTGCCAGCAGTCCTATAGCGGGAGTCTACGAGCAGTACTTC
.	TRBV30	TRBJ2-1	.	CAWSVSGQQFF	TGTGCCTGGAGTGTATCTGGCCAGCAGTTCTTC
.	TRBV28	TRBJ2-7	.	CASSRASMPYEQYF	TGTGCCAGCAGTCGAGCAAGCATGCCATACGAGCAGTACTTC
.	TRBV7-3	TRBJ1-5	few	CASSLAQGPQHF	TGTGCCAGCAGCCTAGCCCAGGGGCCCCAGCATTTT
TRBD1	TRBV2	TRBJ1-4	few	CASRALGQVATNEKLFF	TGTGCCAGCAGGGCCCTAGGACAGGTTGCAACTAATGAAAAACTGTTTTTT
.	TRBV19	TRBJ1-6	few	CATQWGSAANSPLHF	TGTGCCACTCAATGGGGATCCGCGGCAAATTCACCCCTCCACTTT